The rows below give T cell receptor beta chains drawn from one sample of a study of shared clonotypes between healthy human individuals. Assay: immunoSEQ multiplex PCR; the TCRdb copy retains only in-frame clones and omits some. The table includes just over 2,000,000 clones, roughly 95% detected once. Source material: naive CD4+ T cells sorted from blood. The receptors stem from a man in his late teens or twenties in good health. Each CDR3 is given with its conserved first and last residue. D genes are given only for firm matches. Size is omitted from some rows. Given values are once, few, many or a class for expanded clones.

CDR3 protein: CASSWGLADPREQYF; CDR3 DNA: TGTGCCAGCAGTTGGGGACTAGCGGACCCTCGGGAGCAGTACTTC; D gene: TRBD2; clone size: NA; J gene: TRBJ2-7; V gene: TRBV27
CDR3 protein: CASSQGGAGAFYEQYF; CDR3 DNA: TGCGCCAGCAGCCAAGGAGGAGCGGGGGCTTTCTACGAGCAGTACTTC; D gene: TRBD2; clone size: NA; J gene: TRBJ2-7; V gene: TRBV4-1
CDR3 protein: CASSDNALEGGIQYF; CDR3 DNA: TGTGCCAGCAGTGATAACGCCCTCGAGGGGGGCATTCAGTACTTC; D gene: NA; clone size: once; J gene: TRBJ2-4; V gene: TRBV25-1
CDR3 protein: CARYNEQFF; CDR3 DNA: TGTGCCCGCTACAATGAGCAGTTCTTC; D gene: NA; clone size: NA; J gene: TRBJ2-1; V gene: TRBV7-9
CDR3 protein: CASSPGFQRTEAFF; CDR3 DNA: TGTGCCAGCAGCCCGGGGTTCCAGAGGACTGAAGCTTTCTTT; D gene: NA; clone size: NA; J gene: TRBJ1-1; V gene: TRBV7-8
CDR3 protein: CASRRGDTGLALRTDTQYF; CDR3 DNA: TGCGCCAGCAGACGAGGTGACACGGGACTAGCCCTGCGGACAGATACGCAGTATTTT; D gene: TRBD2; clone size: NA; J gene: TRBJ2-3; V gene: TRBV5-1
CDR3 protein: CASSSDIGEKLFF; CDR3 DNA: TGTGCCAGCAGCTCGGACATAGGGGAAAAACTGTTTTTT; D gene: NA; clone size: NA; J gene: TRBJ1-4; V gene: TRBV7-9
CDR3 protein: CASSSGAGPTYEQYF; CDR3 DNA: TGTGCCAGCAGTTCAGGGGCAGGTCCCACCTACGAGCAGTACTTC; D gene: NA; clone size: NA; J gene: TRBJ2-7; V gene: TRBV7-3
CDR3 protein: CASRSIREGYGYTF; CDR3 DNA: TGTGCCAGCAGGTCAATCAGGGAGGGCTATGGCTACACCTTC; D gene: NA; clone size: NA; J gene: TRBJ1-2; V gene: TRBV11-2
CDR3 protein: CASSSVYEQYF; CDR3 DNA: TGTGCCAGCAGCTCTGTCTACGAGCAGTACTTC; D gene: NA; clone size: NA; J gene: TRBJ2-7; V gene: TRBV14
CDR3 protein: CASSPRTGIETEAFF; CDR3 DNA: TGTGCCAGCAGTCCTCGGACAGGGATAGAAACTGAAGCTTTCTTT; D gene: TRBD1; clone size: NA; J gene: TRBJ1-1; V gene: TRBV7-9
CDR3 protein: CAISESPPSYEQYF; CDR3 DNA: TGTGCCATCAGTGAGTCCCCTCCCTCCTACGAGCAGTACTTC; D gene: NA; clone size: NA; J gene: TRBJ2-7; V gene: TRBV10-3
CDR3 protein: CASSWDVYNEQFF; CDR3 DNA: TGCGCCAGCAGCTGGGACGTCTACAATGAGCAGTTCTTC; D gene: NA; clone size: NA; J gene: TRBJ2-1; V gene: TRBV5-1
CDR3 protein: CSGALSYEQYF; CDR3 DNA: TGCAGTGGGGCCCTCTCCTACGAGCAGTACTTC; D gene: NA; clone size: NA; J gene: TRBJ2-7; V gene: TRBV20-1
CDR3 protein: CASSLAQGTSGGETQYF; CDR3 DNA: TGTGCCAGCAGCTTAGCGCAGGGGACTAGCGGCGGGGAGACCCAGTACTTC; D gene: TRBD2; clone size: NA; J gene: TRBJ2-5; V gene: TRBV7-2
CDR3 protein: CASSIMRAGQYF; CDR3 DNA: TGTGCCAGCAGTATTATGCGGGCTGGGCAGTACTTC; D gene: NA; clone size: NA; J gene: TRBJ2-7; V gene: TRBV28
CDR3 protein: CASSLLVASGGARETQYF; CDR3 DNA: TGTGCCAGCAGCTTATTGGTGGCTAGCGGGGGGGCTCGAGAGACCCAGTACTTC; D gene: TRBD2; clone size: NA; J gene: TRBJ2-5; V gene: TRBV7-2
CDR3 protein: CASSPRDRAVYEQYF; CDR3 DNA: TGTGCCAGCAGTCCGCGGGACAGGGCAGTTTACGAGCAGTACTTC; D gene: TRBD1; clone size: NA; J gene: TRBJ2-7; V gene: TRBV28
CDR3 protein: CASSFGQPNTEAFF; CDR3 DNA: TGTGCCAGCAGCTTCGGACAGCCGAACACTGAAGCTTTCTTT; D gene: NA; clone size: NA; J gene: TRBJ1-1; V gene: TRBV7-2
CDR3 protein: CASSYSLNSIDNEQFF; CDR3 DNA: TGTGCCAGCAGTTACTCTCTGAACTCCATTGACAATGAGCAGTTCTTC; D gene: NA; clone size: NA; J gene: TRBJ2-1; V gene: TRBV6-6
CDR3 protein: CASKIKGEQYF; CDR3 DNA: TGTGCCAGCAAAATTAAGGGCGAGCAGTACTTC; D gene: NA; clone size: NA; J gene: TRBJ2-7; V gene: TRBV28
CDR3 protein: CASSLDGGSTDTQYF; CDR3 DNA: TGTGCCAGCAGCTTAGATGGGGGAAGCACAGATACGCAGTATTTT; D gene: NA; clone size: NA; J gene: TRBJ2-3; V gene: TRBV11-3
CDR3 protein: CATSRGGWETQYF; CDR3 DNA: TGTGCCACCAGCAGAGGGGGCTGGGAGACCCAGTACTTC; D gene: NA; clone size: NA; J gene: TRBJ2-5; V gene: TRBV15
CDR3 protein: CASQGPYRDTNYGYTF; CDR3 DNA: TGTGCCAGTCAAGGGCCCTACAGGGATACTAACTATGGCTACACCTTC; D gene: NA; clone size: NA; J gene: TRBJ1-2; V gene: TRBV19
CDR3 protein: CASSLGGTSGRRETQYF; CDR3 DNA: TGCGCCAGCAGCTTGGGTGGGACTAGCGGGAGAAGAGAGACCCAGTACTTC; D gene: TRBD2; clone size: NA; J gene: TRBJ2-5; V gene: TRBV5-1
CDR3 protein: CASSMYTEAFF; CDR3 DNA: TGTGCCAGCAGTATGTACACTGAAGCTTTCTTT; D gene: NA; clone size: NA; J gene: TRBJ1-1; V gene: TRBV25-1